The sequence of this T cell receptor beta chain was determined in a study of Ad26.COV2.S vaccination and SARS-CoV-2 variants. Study-level information: COV1001, an Ad26.COV2.S trial, supplied this vaccine-arm donor. Administration of Ad26.COV2.S was intramuscular, either once or twice 56 days apart.

Repertoires were generated with immunoSEQ multiplex PCR, while TCRdb's copy carries only in-frame clones and drops some. The sample has roughly 320,000 clones, roughly 91% seen once; the top ten hold approximately 3.6%. Treatment in this sample: roughly 20 received Ad26.COV2.S at low or high dose, single or two shots; several received placebo; per-sample allocation not given. It was on day 63 after the first vaccine or placebo injection that samples were taken. Trimming removed 4 bases from V and 5 bases from J; junction bases left unmatched: 3. CDR3 length: 13 amino acids. This clonotype was sampled from a person between 18 and 59 years old who received the Ad26.COV2.S COVID-19 vaccine or a placebo. The input for sequencing was peripheral blood, taken in a trial of Ad26.COV2.S vaccine versus placebo. The rearrangement links TRBV12-3 or TRBV12-4 to TRBJ2-3; 7 bases match TRBD2. This chain's CDR3 is CASSWRGIDTQYF. CDR3 nucleotide sequence: TGTGCCAGCAGTTGGCGGGGGATAGATACGCAGTATTTT.